This TCR beta chain was recovered during a study of T cells after yellow fever vaccination. Study observations and caveats: Across the CD4 and CD8 compartments, a small share of clonotypes was present in both. Weaker in magnitude, the secondary response showed a faster peak on day 5 versus 15. Abundant clonotypes from the bulk population could have been carried over as contaminants into FACS-sorted repertoires.

The CDR3 has 16 amino acids. The V and J ends lost 3 bases and 0 bases respectively, with 9 bases between them. Germline CDR1 is ENHRY and CDR2 is SYGVKD. Making TCR cDNA involved 5'RACE template switching, which added UMIs and a universal primer site. TCRdb re-called the 5' RACE reads through MiXCR, storing one row per CDR3 protein. Altogether a few hundred thousand distinct CDR3 sequences are present, less than 9% being singletons, with the ten largest covering around 0.9%. This clonotype was detected many times. What it binds is unknown. The sample consisted of CD4+ T cells sorted from PBMCs, taken 15 days after the yellow fever booster vaccination. The chain carries TRBV10-3 and TRBJ2-6; no reliable D call. The receptor comes from a man aged 25-45 years who received the YFV17D yellow fever vaccine. The CDR3 loop is CAISEALSSGANVLTF. The CDR3 DNA reads as TGTGCCATCAGTGAAGCTCTGAGCTCTGGGGCCAACGTCCTGACTTTC.